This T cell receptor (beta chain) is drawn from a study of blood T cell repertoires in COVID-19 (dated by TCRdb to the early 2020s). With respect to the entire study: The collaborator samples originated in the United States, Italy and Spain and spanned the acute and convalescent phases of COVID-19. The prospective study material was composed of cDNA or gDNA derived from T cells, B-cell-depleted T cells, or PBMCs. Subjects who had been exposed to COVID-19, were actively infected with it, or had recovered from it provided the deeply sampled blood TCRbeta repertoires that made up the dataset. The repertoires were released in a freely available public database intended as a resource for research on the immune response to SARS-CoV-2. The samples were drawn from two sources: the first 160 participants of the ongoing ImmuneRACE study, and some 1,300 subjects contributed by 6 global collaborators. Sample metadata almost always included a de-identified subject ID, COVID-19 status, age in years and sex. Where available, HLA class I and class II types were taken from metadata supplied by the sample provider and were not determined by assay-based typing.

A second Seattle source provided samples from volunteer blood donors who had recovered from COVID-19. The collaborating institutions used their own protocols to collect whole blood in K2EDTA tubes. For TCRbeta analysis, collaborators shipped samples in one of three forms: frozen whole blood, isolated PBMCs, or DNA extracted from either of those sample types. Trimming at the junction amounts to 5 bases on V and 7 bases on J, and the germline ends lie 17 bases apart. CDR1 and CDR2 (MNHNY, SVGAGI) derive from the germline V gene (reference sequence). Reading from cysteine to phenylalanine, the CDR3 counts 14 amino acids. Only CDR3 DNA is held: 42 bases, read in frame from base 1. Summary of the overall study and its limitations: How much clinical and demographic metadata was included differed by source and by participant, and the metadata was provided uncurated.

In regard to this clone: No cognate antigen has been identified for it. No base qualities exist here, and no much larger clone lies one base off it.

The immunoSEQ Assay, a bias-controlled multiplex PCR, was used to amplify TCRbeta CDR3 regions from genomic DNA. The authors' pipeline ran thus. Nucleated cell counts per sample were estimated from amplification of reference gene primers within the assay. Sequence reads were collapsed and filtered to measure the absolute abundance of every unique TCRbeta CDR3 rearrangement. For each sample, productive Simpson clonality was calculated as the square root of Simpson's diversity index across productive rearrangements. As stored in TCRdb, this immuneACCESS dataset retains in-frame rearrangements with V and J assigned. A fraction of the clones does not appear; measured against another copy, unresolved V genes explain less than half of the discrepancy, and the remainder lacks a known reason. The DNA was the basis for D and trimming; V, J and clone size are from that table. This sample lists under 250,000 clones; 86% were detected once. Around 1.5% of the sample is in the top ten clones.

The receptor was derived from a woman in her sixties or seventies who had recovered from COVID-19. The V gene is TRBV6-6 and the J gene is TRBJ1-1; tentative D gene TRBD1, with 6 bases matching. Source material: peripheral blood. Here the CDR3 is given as CASSTRARGVEAFF. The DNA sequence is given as TGTGCCAGCAGTACCAGGGCCAGGGGCGTTGAAGCTTTCTTT.